This T cell receptor beta chain was sequenced for a study of T cells in Graves' hyperthyroidism and ophthalmopathy. The patients, who ranged from 18 to 65 in age, presented with newly diagnosed hyperthyroidism lasting under 2 months. The CDR3 runs 14 residues. The germline V and J ends were trimmed by 0 bases and 10 bases, with 10 bases remaining between them. Germline V gene data show CDR1 as LGHNA and CDR2 as YSLEER. Amplified TCR beta CDR3 regions derived from RNA transcripts. The TCR CDR3 first-round RT-PCR relied on the HTBI primer set. A single record per CDR3 protein comes from TCRdb applying MiXCR to the multiplex PCR reads. The table shows some 740,000 distinct CDR3 sequences, with approximately 14% occurring only once.

V and J are TRBV4-3 and TRBJ1-6; a possible D gene is TRBD1 (5 bases). Sequencing was performed on blood. This receptor was identified in a woman aged 18-29 years with Graves' hyperthyroidism. The CDR3 DNA follows: TGCGCCAGCAGCCAAGAGCAGGGTGGGTCACCCCTCCACTTT. The encoded protein is CASSQEQGGSPLHF.